This T cell receptor (beta chain) was recorded in a study of memory CD4+ T cells and cytomegalovirus serostatus. About the study: Donors were healthy Belgian adults, 8 to 10 CMV seropositive and 24 seronegative. Study-level findings and limits: CD4+ memory repertoires contained about two fifths of the roughly 150 reported CMV TCRbeta sequences. Suggested: most of the CMV-linked TCR signature lies in CD4+ memory cells.

Concerning this clone itself: No antigen is known for it.

TCRdb keeps only in-frame clones here, not all; method: immunoSEQ multiplex PCR. In the table there are about 40,000 clones, about three quarters of which are singletons. Single viable CD3+CD4+CD8-CD45RO+ cells were sorted as the memory CD4+ T cells. Sequencing input: memory CD4+ T cells from blood. This clonotype originated in an adult in good health and CMV-seronegative.

The CDR3 DNA is TGTGCCAGCAGCGGCGATCGGACAGGGTTCACTGAAGCTTTCTTT. It encodes CASSGDRTGFTEAFF. The chain uses TRBV9 and TRBJ1-1, with 8 nucleotides matching TRBD1. CDR1 SGDLS and CDR2 YYNGEE come from the germline V gene. J gave up 4 bases and V 3 bases, and 8 bases lay outside the gene matches. This CDR3 is built from 15 residues.